This passage covers 31 T cell receptor beta chains from one sample sequenced in a study of cytomegalovirus exposure and HLA in healthy donors. PCR amplification relied on 60 Vbeta primers (plus 13 Jbeta primers). Here immunoSEQ multiplex PCR was the method, and the copy in TCRdb shows in-frame clones only, minus some. There are roughly 150,000 clones in the sample; 75% to 90% occur only once, and around 1.4% lies in the top ten. Sequencing was done on a sample of PBMCs. The receptors come from a woman between 18 and 29 years old in good health and CMV-seronegative.

V usage is TRBV11-2 and J usage is TRBJ1-2; D is unclear. With 0 bases removed from V and 6 bases from J, the gap between germline ends came to 14 bases. The length of the CDR3 is 15 residues. From germline, CDR1 is SGHAT and CDR2 FQNNGV. The CDR3 DNA is TGTGCCAGCAGCTTAGATCTGGGCAGCTTCCATGGCTACACCTTC. As protein: CASSLDLGSFHGYTF. Full variable domain (missing parts from reference TRBV11-2 and TRBJ1-2): EAGVAQSPRYKIIEKRQSVAFWCNPISGHATLYWYQQILGQGPKLLIQFQNNGVVDDSQLPKDRFSAERLKGVDSTLKIQPAKLEDSAVYLCASSLDLGSFHGYTFGSGTRLTVV.

The chain links TRBV27 to TRBJ1-1; possible D gene TRBD1, 6 bases. The CDR3 has 14 residues. The V gene lost 6 bases and the J gene lost 1 base, with 12 bases spanning the gap. The germline CDR1 and CDR2 sequences are MNHEY and SMNVEV (reference sequence). The CDR3 protein is CASRKQGGNTEAFF. The CDR3 bases are TGTGCCAGCAGGAAACAGGGTGGGAACACTGAAGCTTTCTTT.

Concerning this clone: Relative to the germline gene, one junction end is altered; a read error may explain this. The chain is built from TRBV30 and TRBJ2-7; 9 bases map to TRBD1. Germline V gene lookup returns CDR1 GTSNPN and CDR2 SVGIG (reference sequence). CDR3 length: 11 residues. Written as DNA, the CDR3 is TGTGCCTGGCAGGGGACAGGGACCCCCTCGTTC. This translates into CAWQGTGTPSF. The whole variable domain, remainder taken from reference TRBV30 and TRBJ2-7, is SQTIHQWPATLVQPVGSPLSLECTVEGTSNPNLYWYRQAAGRGLQLLFYSVGIGQISSEVPQNLSASRPQDRQFILSSKKLLLSDSGFYLCAWQGTGTPSFGPGTRLTVT.

The chain employs TRBV19 and TRBJ1-5; the match to TRBD1 covers 9 bases. Germline CDR1 is LNHDA and CDR2 is SQIVND (reference sequence). The CDR3 runs to 17 residues. J was trimmed by 2 bases and V by 6 bases; bases with no gene match: 11. Here the CDR3 reads CASRLDRGIWGNQPQHF. In DNA form, the CDR3 reads TGTGCCAGTAGACTGGACAGGGGAATTTGGGGCAATCAGCCCCAGCATTTT.

The chain recombines TRBV19 with TRBJ1-1; D call uncertain. CDR1 and CDR2 from the germline V gene are LNHDA and SQIVND (reference sequence). Trimming took 6 bases from V and 8 from J, leaving 13 bases between them. CDR3 size: 12 residues. The CDR3 bases are TGTGCCAGTAGCAAGAGGGTGGGGGAAGCTTTCTTT. Its translation: CASSKRVGEAFF.

The chain recombines TRBV4-1 with TRBJ1-1; unclear D gene. The CDR3 length is 15 residues. The ends were cut back, 0 bases at V and 5 bases at J, with 13 bases in the middle. Germline V gives CDR1 MGHRA, CDR2 YSYEKL. This CDR3 reads CASSQDPSLRTEAFF. The CDR3 DNA is TGCGCCAGCAGCCAAGATCCATCCTTGAGGACTGAAGCTTTCTTT.

V usage is TRBV5-6 and J usage is TRBJ2-2; TRBD2 matches 8 bases. CDR1 is SGHDT and CDR2 is YYEEEE in the germline V gene. The J segment lost 5 bases and the V segment lost 5 bases, leaving 8 bases of the junction unmatched. The CDR3 extends over 15 amino acids. Written as DNA, the CDR3 is TGTGCCAGCAGGTTAGCGGGGCAGAGGACCGGGGAGCTGTTTTTT. Translated: CASRLAGQRTGELFF. Full variable domain (rest looked up from reference TRBV5-6 and TRBJ2-2): DAGVTQSPTHLIKTRGQQVTLRCSPKSGHDTVSWYQQALGQGPQFIFQYYEEEERQRGNFPDRFSGHQFPNYSSELNVNALLLGDSALYLCASRLAGQRTGELFFGEGSRLTVL.

For the CDR3, the DNA is TGTGCCAGCAGTCCCGGGACAGGGGCGTCTCAGCCCCAGCATTTT. Its translation is CASSPGTGASQPQHF. V and J are TRBV7-9 and TRBJ1-5; 10 bases map to TRBD1. This CDR3 is 15 amino acids long. Per germline, CDR1 SEHNR and CDR2 FQNEAQ (reference sequence). V shed 6 bases, J shed 6 bases, and the junction held 8 bases outside the gene matches.

This clone was detected once. The rearrangement uses TRBV2 and TRBJ1-2; TRBD1 is a possible D gene (5 bases). V was clipped by 6 bases and J by 2 bases, with 19 bases between them. Germline V gene data show CDR1 as SNHLY and CDR2 as FYNNEI. This CDR3 contains 16 residues. CDR3 residues: CASSARAQTLNYGYTF. As DNA, the CDR3 is TGTGCCAGCAGCGCCAGGGCCCAGACATTGAACTATGGCTACACCTTC. The full variable domain, rest sourced from reference TRBV2 and TRBJ1-2, is EPEVTQTPSHQVTQMGQEVILRCVPISNHLYFYWYRQILGQKVEFLVSFYNNEISEKSEIFDDQFSVERPDGSNFTLKIRSTKLEDSAMYFCASSARAQTLNYGYTFGSGTRLTVV.

V is TRBV5-1 and J is TRBJ2-2; the D gene is possibly TRBD2 (5 bases). Germline CDR1 SGHRS, CDR2 YFSETQ. The CDR3 sequence is 14 residues long. V shed 5 bases and J shed 0 bases, with 8 bases lying between them. The DNA of the CDR3 is TGCGCCAGCAGGGCGGGCTCGAACACCGGGGAGCTGTTTTTT. Its protein product is CASRAGSNTGELFF.

This chain uses TRBV7-2 with TRBJ1-1; TRBD1 agrees at 7 bases. V dropped 3 bases and J dropped 10; count of bases not matched to a gene: 8. Per germline, CDR1 SGHTA and CDR2 FQGNSA. The CDR3 contains 13 residues. In nucleotides, the CDR3 is TGTGCCAGCAGCTTCCGACAGGGCGACGGAGCTTTCTTT. It translates to CASSFRQGDGAFF.

This clone was counted a single time. The V call is TRBV7-9, the J call TRBJ1-1; D perhaps matches TRBD1 (6 bases). CDR3 size: 16 residues. Trimming took 8 bases from V and 4 from J, leaving 23 bases between them. Germline V gene lookup returns CDR1 SEHNR and CDR2 FQNEAQ (reference sequence). CDR3 sequence: CASRRDLTGRATEAFF. The CDR3 nucleotides are TGTGCCAGCCGTCGTGACCTGACAGGTCGGGCCACTGAAGCTTTCTTT.

This rearrangement joins TRBV6-6 to TRBJ1-2; 7 bases are a match to TRBD1. Germline V gene lookup returns CDR1 MNHNY and CDR2 SVGAGI (reference sequence). This CDR3 region has 14 residues. V trimming: 7 bases; J trimming: 0 bases; junction bases outside the gene matches: 5. The CDR3 coding sequence is TGTGCCAGCACCGAGGGGGCCCCTAACTATGGCTACACCTTC. Residues: CASTEGAPNYGYTF.

The rearrangement links TRBV10-3 to TRBJ2-7, with 10 bases fitting TRBD1. In germline, CDR1 is ENHRY, CDR2 SYGVKD. The CDR3 is made up of 16 amino acids. V gave up 0 bases and J gave up 5 bases; unmatched junction bases: 7. This CDR3 reads CAISESLTTGGHEQYF. CDR3 DNA sequence: TGTGCCATCAGTGAGTCGCTAACGACAGGGGGCCACGAGCAGTACTTC.

Only a few counts were recorded for this clone. The rearrangement joins TRBV15 to TRBJ2-7; tentative D call: TRBD2 (6 bases). The CDR3 sequence is 13 residues long. The V and J ends lost 6 bases and 2 bases respectively, with 11 bases between them. Per the germline V gene, CDR1 is LNHNV and CDR2 is YYDKDF (reference sequence). The CDR3 sequence: CATRGRNPYEQYF. CDR3 nucleotides: TGTGCCACCAGAGGGAGGAATCCCTACGAGCAGTACTTC. The whole variable domain, filled in from reference TRBV15 and TRBJ2-7, reads DAMVIQNPRYQVTQFGKPVTLSCSQTLNHNVMYWYQQKSSQAPKLLFHYYDKDFNNEADTPDNFQSRRPNTSFCFLDIRSPGLGDTAMYLCATRGRNPYEQYFGPGTRLTVT.

The chain employs TRBV5-1 and TRBJ1-4, with 7 bases aligning to TRBD1. Trimming at V came to 0 bases and at J to 7 bases, leaving 3 bases not matched to a gene. Germline V CDR1 and CDR2: SGHRS, YFSETQ. This CDR3 is 14 amino acids long. The CDR3 bases are TGCGCCAGCAGCTTGGAAGGGGGCAGTGAAAAACTGTTTTTT. This encodes CASSLEGGSEKLFF.

Notes on this clone: The junction and the germline gene differ at one end; a read error may be behind it. This chain uses TRBV7-6 with TRBJ1-2, with a weak D call TRBD1 (5 bases). The CDR3 sequence is 13 residues long. Germline V gives CDR1 SGHVS, CDR2 FNYEAQ. CDR3 protein: CASSFSRLRDAIF. CDR3 bases: TGTGCCAGCAGCTTTTCCCGATTGCGGGACGCAATCTTC.

This clone was seen a single time. The V and J genes are TRBV7-9 and TRBJ1-1; 8 nucleotides match TRBD1. With V trimmed by 4 bases and J by 0 bases, 7 bases remained unmatched. Germline V gives CDR1 SEHNR, CDR2 FQNEAQ (reference sequence). The CDR3 extends over 16 amino acids. DNA of the CDR3: TGTGCCAGCAGCTCAACGAGACAGGGGATGAACACTGAAGCTTTCTTT. Its translation is CASSSTRQGMNTEAFF.

This chain links TRBV4-2 with TRBJ2-2, with a weak D call TRBD2 (5 bases). CDR3 length: 14 residues. Trimming left V 6 bases short and J 0 bases short, with 8 bases between. Germline values: CDR1 LGHNA, CDR2 YNFKEQ. The CDR3 sequence is CASRGSANTGELFF. As DNA, the CDR3 is TGTGCCAGCAGAGGGAGTGCGAACACCGGGGAGCTGTTTTTT.

CDR3: CASSTRGGGDSYEQYF. The CDR3 DNA reads TGTGCCAGCAGCACCCGCGGGGGCGGGGACTCCTACGAGCAGTACTTC. The genes are TRBV7-3 and TRBJ2-7; possible D gene TRBD2, 7 bases. V lost 5 bases, J lost 0 bases, and 17 bases lay in between. This CDR3 contains 16 residues. CDR1 and CDR2 from the germline V gene are SGHTA and FQGTGA.

This clone has just one count. DNA for the CDR3: TGTGCCAGCTCACCACCCAGGACAGGGGGCATTCAGCCCCAGCATTTT. This encodes CASSPPRTGGIQPQHF. V usage is TRBV18 and J usage is TRBJ1-5, with 11 bases that match TRBD1. The CDR3 spans 16 residues. V lost 0 bases and J lost 6; bases outside the gene matches: 4. CDR1 is KGHSH, CDR2 LQKENI, per germline.

The chain has TRBV5-6 and TRBJ2-2; 9 bases align to TRBD2. This CDR3 comprises 14 residues. Germline CDR1 is SGHDT and CDR2 is YYEEEE. After removal of 5 bases from V and 5 bases from J, the junction contained 4 bases not matched to a gene. CDR3 bases: TGTGCCAGCAGACCCAGCGGGGGGACCGGGGAGCTGTTTTTT. Encoded protein: CASRPSGGTGELFF.

The chain uses TRBV5-4 and TRBJ1-1; no reliable D call. CDR3 length equals 13 residues. Trimming took off 0 bases at V and 1 base at J, with 4 bases between the two ends. Germline CDR1 reads SGHNT; CDR2 reads YYREEE (reference sequence). CDR3 protein: CASSLGGNTEAFF. The DNA for the CDR3 is TGTGCCAGCAGCTTGGGCGGGAACACTGAAGCTTTCTTT.

The chain couples TRBV27 to TRBJ1-1; D call uncertain. This CDR3 has 16 residues. Deletions cut 2 bases from V and 0 bases from J, with 13 bases between. The germline V gene encodes CDR1 MNHEY and CDR2 SMNVEV (reference sequence). CDR3 amino acids: CASSLQVGGLNTEAFF. CDR3 DNA sequence: TGTGCCAGCAGTTTACAGGTCGGTGGCTTGAACACTGAAGCTTTCTTT.

This clone has just a few counts. The CDR3 protein is CAISEPGQGARGAFF. DNA for the CDR3: TGTGCCATCAGTGAGCCGGGACAGGGGGCGCGAGGAGCTTTCTTT. The V call is TRBV10-3, the J call TRBJ1-1; 12 nucleotides agree with TRBD1. Trimming cost V 2 bases and J 10 bases; bases outside gene matches: 8. Germline CDR1 reads ENHRY; CDR2 reads SYGVKD. The CDR3 spans 15 residues.

The chain uses TRBV19 and TRBJ1-5, with 7 bases fitting TRBD1. V was clipped by 1 base and J by 7 bases; unmatched bases: 7. This CDR3 has 15 residues. Germline values: CDR1 LNHDA, CDR2 SQIVND (reference sequence). CDR3 nucleotides: TGTGCCAGTAGTATAGTCATACAGGGGCGGCAGCCCCAGCATTTT. Encoded protein: CASSIVIQGRQPQHF.

The chain recombines TRBV30 with TRBJ1-5, with a tentative D call TRBD1 (6 bases). The CDR3 totals 16 residues. V lost 0 bases and J lost 5, with 17 bases in between. Germline assignment: CDR1 GTSNPN and CDR2 SVGIG (reference sequence). The CDR3 here is CAWSVPGTGMHQPQHF. The CDR3 nucleotides read TGTGCCTGGAGTGTACCGGGAACAGGGATGCATCAGCCCCAGCATTTT.

V usage is TRBV5-4 and J usage is TRBJ2-1, with TRBD2 matching 12 bases. Germline V gene sequence: CDR1 SGHNT, CDR2 YYREEE (reference sequence). The V gene end was trimmed by 1 base and the J gene end by 7 bases; junction bases not matched to a gene: 3. The CDR3 sequence is 15 residues long. This CDR3 is CASSLRLAGANEQFF. DNA of the CDR3: TGTGCCAGCAGCTTGCGACTAGCGGGGGCAAATGAGCAGTTCTTC.

The chain combines TRBV7-9 with TRBJ2-1, with D tentatively TRBD2 (5 bases). CDR3 length: 13 amino acids. CDR1 SEHNR and CDR2 FQNEAQ come from the germline V gene (reference sequence). V was cut by 2 bases and J by 10 bases, with 12 bases left in between. CDR3 coding DNA: TGTGCCAGCAGCTTAATACACGGCGGGGAGCAGTTCTTC. Residues: CASSLIHGGEQFF.

The chain is built from TRBV21-1 and TRBJ1-6; the table gives TRBD1 as D, unverified against the DNA. TRBV21-1 corresponds to a pseudogene. This CDR3 is 14 amino acids long. CDR3 sequence (DNA): TGTGCCAGCAGCAATCCCCTAGGCGCGGACACGGAGCACTTT. Protein product: CASSNPLGADTEHF.

This clone was seen more than once but under ten times. V gene TRBV10-3 combines with J gene TRBJ1-2; D remains unclear. The germline V gene has CDR1 ENHRY and CDR2 SYGVKD. V was pared by 8 bases and J by 6 bases, with 22 bases between. CDR3 size: 15 residues. CDR3 in amino acids: CAIRPLEGTGDGYTF. Here the CDR3 DNA reads TGTGCCATCCGACCCCTAGAGGGAACTGGGGATGGCTACACCTTC.